This T cell receptor (beta chain) was found in a study of blood T cell repertoires in COVID-19 (dated by TCRdb to 2018 to 2020). General notes on the study: The collaborator samples originated in the United States, Italy and Spain and spanned the acute and convalescent phases of COVID-19. The material from the prospective study consisted of cDNA or gDNA derived from T cells, B-cell-depleted T cells, or PBMCs. Subjects who had been exposed to COVID-19, were actively infected with it, or had recovered from it provided the deeply sampled blood TCRbeta repertoires that made up the dataset. The repertoires were released in a freely available public database intended as a resource for research on the immune response to SARS-CoV-2. The samples were drawn from two sources: the first 160 participants of the ongoing ImmuneRACE study, and 1,200 or so subjects contributed by 6 global collaborators. Nearly every sample came with metadata listing a de-identified subject ID, COVID-19 status, age in years and sex. Where available, HLA class I and class II types were taken from metadata supplied by the sample provider and were not determined by assay-based typing.

TCRbeta CDR3 regions were amplified from genomic DNA using the immunoSEQ Assay, a bias-controlled multiplex PCR. The authors processed their data as follows. Within the assay, amplification of reference gene primers was used to estimate how many nucleated cells each sample contained. Sequence reads were collapsed and filtered to measure the absolute abundance of every unique TCRbeta CDR3 rearrangement. Productive Simpson clonality was computed per sample as the square root of Simpson's diversity index over productive rearrangements. In its TCRdb copy, this immuneACCESS table keeps in-frame sequences only and misses some clones. Where compared with another copy, unresolved V genes explain less than half of these, and the others have no known cause. Clonal size and the V and J genes are those of that table, whereas D and trimming came from the DNA. The sample contains over 50,000 clones, over 75% of them found a single time. Over 6.5% of the sample lies in the top ten.

The germline V gene supplies CDR1 SGDLS and CDR2 YYNGEE. Germline trimming amounts to 0 bases on V and 6 bases on J, with 9 as the count of junction bases outside the gene matches. The CDR3 measures 17 amino acids from cysteine to phenylalanine. The retained sequence is limited to the CDR3, 51 bases, with the frame set at the first base. Collaborating institutions collected whole blood in K2EDTA tubes following their own protocols. For TCRbeta analysis, collaborators shipped samples as frozen whole blood, isolated PBMCs, or DNA extracted from either of those sample types. General study outcomes and caveats: How much clinical and demographic metadata was included differed by source and by participant, and the metadata was provided uncurated.

This clone was recorded once. The clone's antigen remains unknown. No base quality values were provided; no much bigger clone lies one nucleotide off. This sequence originates from a man aged 55-75 years with acute or convalescent COVID-19. Sequencing input: peripheral blood. The rearranged segments are TRBV9 and TRBJ2-2; 9 junctional bases match TRBD2. The CDR3 region has the sequence CASSVVDRAGGSGELFF. Read as DNA, the sequence is TGTGCCAGCAGCGTAGTCGATCGAGCGGGGGGATCCGGGGAGCTGTTTTTT.